The T cell receptor (beta chain) under discussion was sequenced for a study of T cell changes during pregnancy in multiple sclerosis (dated by TCRdb to the late 2010s). With respect to the entire study: The study looked at changes in the T cell repertoire across pregnancy in women with multiple sclerosis.

On this clone itself: Its antigen is currently not known. Nothing much larger sits one base from this clone, and base qualities are not available.

Trimming removed 0 bases from V and 1 base from J; the gene matches leave 0 bases unexplained. From cysteine to phenylalanine, the CDR3 is 15 amino acids long. Left in the record is the CDR3 DNA by itself, 45 bases read in frame from the first base. CDR1 and CDR2 are read off the germline V gene as SGHDN and FVKESK. Library generation was performed with the immunoSEQ multiplex PCR assay. Here the immuneACCESS table is served through TCRdb, limited to in-frame sequences with V and J called. Missing clones are a known gap in these copies; in checked studies unresolved V genes cover under half, and the rest lacks a known reason. This sample comprises roughly 88,000 clones, roughly 90% of them detected only once. The top ten constitute 1.5% of the sample.

Recombination connected TRBV14 to TRBJ2-4; 7 bases in between match TRBD1. Sequences were derived from peripheral blood, sampled in the first trimester of pregnancy. This receptor was obtained from a female donor with multiple sclerosis, enrolled in a pregnancy study. The CDR3 reads as follows: CASSQEQGAKNIQYF. The DNA reads as follows: TGTGCCAGCAGCCAAGAACAGGGGGCCAAAAACATTCAGTACTTC.